This is a list of T cell receptor beta chains from one sample in a study of T-cell reconstitution after alpha-beta-depleted transplantation in children. Each CDR3 protein gets one entry after TCRdb re-called the PCR reads with MiXCR. Of about 500,000 distinct CDR3 sequences listed, approximately 32% are singletons. The sequences come from PBMCs from the stem cell graft donor, collected from the stem cell graft. The origin of the receptors is a human donor who donated a stem cell graft to a child with aplastic anemia. CDR3s include the opening cysteine and the closing phenylalanine or tryptophan. D genes are given only for firm matches. The size field is filled for only some rows; it gives once, few, many or a size class.

V: TRBV5-1; D: TRBD1; size: few; J: TRBJ2-4; CDR3: CASSLGQGGSKNIQYF; DNA: TGCGCCAGCAGCTTGGGACAGGGTGGATCCAAAAACATTCAGTACTTC
V: TRBV20-1; D: .; size: .; J: TRBJ2-2; CDR3: CSAQTGGTGELFF; DNA: TGCAGTGCACAAACCGGAGGCACCGGGGAGCTGTTTTTT
V: TRBV4-3; D: .; size: few; J: TRBJ1-1; CDR3: CASSQDMAASNTEAFF; DNA: TGCGCCAGCAGCCAAGATATGGCAGCCTCGAACACTGAAGCTTTCTTT
V: TRBV29-1; D: .; size: few; J: TRBJ1-2; CDR3: CSVEDRAGGGTF; DNA: TGCAGCGTTGAAGACAGGGCGGGGGGTGGAACCTTC
V: TRBV20-1; D: TRBD2; size: .; J: TRBJ2-1; CDR3: CSARGASGAYNEQFF; DNA: TGCAGTGCTAGGGGGGCTAGCGGGGCCTACAATGAGCAGTTCTTC
V: TRBV6-5; D: TRBD1; size: .; J: TRBJ1-6; CDR3: CASSYRGTGNSPLHF; DNA: TGTGCCAGCAGTTACAGAGGGACAGGCAATTCACCCCTCCACTTT
V: TRBV7-2; D: .; size: .; J: TRBJ2-7; CDR3: CASSPSQIPYEQYF; DNA: TGTGCCAGCAGCCCCTCACAGATTCCCTACGAGCAGTACTTC
V: TRBV7-9; D: .; size: .; J: TRBJ2-1; CDR3: CASSSYARSYNEQFF; DNA: TGTGCCAGCAGCTCCTACGCGCGCTCCTACAATGAGCAGTTCTTC
V: TRBV7-2; D: .; size: .; J: TRBJ2-6; CDR3: CASSLFLPGANVLTF; DNA: TGTGCCAGCAGCTTATTTTTACCTGGGGCCAACGTCCTGACTTTC
V: TRBV29-1; D: .; size: few; J: TRBJ2-1; CDR3: CSVERTQNEQFF; DNA: TGCAGCGTTGAGAGGACACAAAATGAGCAGTTCTTC
V: TRBV20-1; D: .; size: .; J: TRBJ1-1; CDR3: CSAREGGVTGPPAFF; DNA: TGCAGTGCTAGAGAGGGGGGGGTTACAGGGCCACCGGCTTTCTTT
V: TRBV7-2; D: .; size: .; J: TRBJ2-6; CDR3: CASSLGLGLGGANVLTF; DNA: TGTGCCAGCAGCTTAGGTTTAGGGCTCGGTGGGGCCAACGTCCTGACTTTC
V: TRBV12-3/TRBV12-4; D: TRBD1; size: .; J: TRBJ1-4; CDR3: CASSLGQGQKLFF; DNA: TGTGCCAGCAGTTTGGGACAGGGACAAAAACTGTTTTTT
V: TRBV5-5; D: .; size: .; J: TRBJ2-2; CDR3: CASSLGYGGLNAGELFF; DNA: TGTGCCAGCAGCTTAGGGTACGGGGGTCTGAACGCCGGGGAGCTGTTTTTT
V: TRBV7-7; D: .; size: .; J: TRBJ1-2; CDR3: CASSLGGLDGYTF; DNA: TGTGCCAGCAGCCTGGGAGGACTGGATGGCTACACCTTC